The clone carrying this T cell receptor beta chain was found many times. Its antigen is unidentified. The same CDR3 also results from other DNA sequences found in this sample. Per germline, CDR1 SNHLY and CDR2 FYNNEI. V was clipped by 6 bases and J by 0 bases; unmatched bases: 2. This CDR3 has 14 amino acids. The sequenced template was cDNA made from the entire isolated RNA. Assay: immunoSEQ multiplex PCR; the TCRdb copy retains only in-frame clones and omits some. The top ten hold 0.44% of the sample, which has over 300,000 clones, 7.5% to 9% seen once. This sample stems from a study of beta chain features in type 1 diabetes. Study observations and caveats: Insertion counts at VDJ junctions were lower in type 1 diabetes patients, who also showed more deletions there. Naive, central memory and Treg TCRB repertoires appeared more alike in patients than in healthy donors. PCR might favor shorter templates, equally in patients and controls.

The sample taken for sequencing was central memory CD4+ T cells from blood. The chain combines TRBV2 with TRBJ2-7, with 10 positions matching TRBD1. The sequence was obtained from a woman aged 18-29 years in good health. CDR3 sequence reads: CASRGQGSSYEQYF. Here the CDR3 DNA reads TGTGCCAGCAGGGGACAGGGGAGCTCCTACGAGCAGTACTTC.